This TCR beta chain stems from a study of prognosis after radiotherapy for stage I lung cancer. This clonotype has at least ten counts. CDR3 of TCR beta was amplified from genomic DNA via a two-round multiplex PCR. Primers specific to each TRBV and TRBJ gene drove first-round PCR. TCRdb reprocessed the multiplex PCR reads with MiXCR, giving one entry per CDR3 protein. The sample records around 59,000 distinct CDR3 sequences, 26% being singletons. This CDR3 is 19 amino acids long. V was cut by 4 bases and J by 5 bases, with 30 bases left in between. Germline V CDR1 and CDR2: SGHVS, FNYEAQ. The chain recombines TRBV7-6 with TRBJ2-7, with D perhaps being TRBD1 or TRBD2 (7 bases each). Specimen: PBMCs, collected before or after stereotactic body radiation therapy (not recorded which). This clonotype was obtained from a donor over 45 with non-small cell lung cancer. CDR3 residues: CASSSRGGGAAGSGDEQYF. Written as DNA, the CDR3 is TGTGCCAGCAGCTCACGGGGAGGGGGCGCCGCGGGTAGCGGCGACGAGCAGTACTTC.